This T cell receptor beta chain was obtained from a study of blood T cell repertoires in COVID-19. Across the study: The analysed material was cDNA or gDNA that came from T cells, B-cell-depleted T cells, or PBMCs.

Methods used by the authors: Amplification with reference gene primers provided the estimates of nucleated cell counts. The table came from immunoSEQ multiplex PCR; TCRdb's copy has only in-frame clones and leaves some out. Clone size and V and J calls were adopted from that table, with D and trimming inferred from the DNA. The profile covers about 46,000 clones, with 85% to 90% appearing a single time and around 15% taken by the ten largest. Looked up from germline, CDR1 is SEHNR and CDR2 is FQNEAQ (reference sequence). The CDR3 runs to 15 residues. Trimming removed 8 bases at V and 2 bases at J, with 15 bases between.

The source is a human donor in a cohort sampled during active COVID-19. The chain joins TRBV7-9 to TRBJ2-2; TRBD2 might be the D (5 bases). Specimen: peripheral blood. CDR3 sequence: CASSLWGANTGELFF. CDR3 nucleotide sequence: TGTGCCAGCTCACTTTGGGGAGCAAACACCGGGGAGCTGTTTTTT.